These 29 T cell receptor beta chains came from one sample sequenced in a study of T cells after yellow fever vaccination. TCRdb re-called the 5' RACE reads through MiXCR, storing one row per CDR3 protein. The sample lists 300,000 or so distinct CDR3 sequences; 6.8% were seen once. Sample: PBMCs, taken approximately 47 days after the first yellow fever vaccination. These receptors originate from a young man who received the YFV17D yellow fever vaccine.

This clonotype was seen repeatedly, ten times or more. The chain joins TRBV10-3 to TRBJ2-4, with D possibly matching TRBD1 (6 bases). CDR1 and CDR2 from the germline V gene are ENHRY and SYGVKD. The CDR3 has 17 residues. Deletions cut 5 bases from V and 2 bases from J, with 19 bases between. The CDR3 reads CAISPGVGILPKNIQYF. CDR3 nucleotide sequence: TGTGCCATCAGTCCAGGGGTGGGTATTTTGCCCAAAAACATTCAGTACTTC.

This clonotype was observed a handful of times. This chain connects TRBV20-1 to TRBJ1-2; no firm D call. The germline V gene has CDR1 DFQATT and CDR2 SNEGSKA (reference sequence). CDR3 length: 12 amino acids. Trimming removed 5 bases from V and 7 bases from J, with 14 bases in between. The DNA of the CDR3 is TGCAGTGCTCAATGGGAATTTGGTGGCTACACCTTC. Its protein is CSAQWEFGGYTF.

This clonotype was seen a handful of times. The chain recombines TRBV5-1 with TRBJ2-7; D may be TRBD2 (5 bases). This CDR3 has 15 residues. Trimming pared 4 bases from V and 3 bases from J, leaving 17 bases between. Germline loops: CDR1 SGHRS, CDR2 YFSETQ. The CDR3 region has the DNA TGCGCCAGCAGCCTACGGGCGGGCTACGGCTACGAGCAGTACTTC. Amino acid sequence: CASSLRAGYGYEQYF.

CDR3 amino acids: CASSYHERTGQPQHF. The CDR3 nucleotides read TGTGCCAGCAGTTATCACGAACGGACAGGCCAGCCCCAGCATTTT. The chain carries TRBV6-2 or TRBV6-3 and TRBJ1-5; 7 nucleotides match TRBD1. V was clipped by 3 bases and J by 7 bases; unmatched bases: 9. Germline assignment: CDR1 MNHEY and CDR2 SVGEGT. The CDR3 totals 15 residues.

At least ten counts were recorded for this clonotype. V usage is TRBV12-3 or TRBV12-4 and J usage is TRBJ1-1; the D gene is possibly TRBD1 (5 bases). The V end was cut by 6 bases, the J end by 0 bases, with 11 bases between. The CDR3 runs to 14 residues. The chain's CDR3 is CASRPDSLNTEAFF. The CDR3 nucleotides read TGTGCCAGCAGACCCGACAGCTTGAACACTGAAGCTTTCTTT.

J is TRBJ2-2 and V is TRBV6-4; D gene unclear. V gave up 4 bases and J gave up 0 bases, with 9 bases separating them. The length of the CDR3 is 15 residues. CDR1 MRHNA and CDR2 SNTAGT come from the germline V gene. DNA for the CDR3: TGTGCCAGCAGTGCTCGGGCTACGAACACCGGGGAGCTGTTTTTT. It encodes CASSARATNTGELFF.

This clonotype has only a few counts. The V gene is TRBV9, the J gene TRBJ2-5; D is possibly TRBD2 (5 bases). Trimming left V 4 bases short and J 2 bases short, with 9 bases between. From germline, CDR1 is SGDLS and CDR2 YYNGEE. The CDR3 has 13 residues. The CDR3 is CASSTRNQETQYF. CDR3 coding DNA: TGTGCCAGCAGCACTAGAAATCAAGAGACCCAGTACTTC.

The rearrangement links TRBV20-1 to TRBJ1-5; D gene unclear. The CDR3 has 12 amino acids. Germline loops: CDR1 DFQATT, CDR2 SNEGSKA (reference sequence). V lost 1 base to trimming and J lost 10 bases, with 11 bases between them. The CDR3 loop reads CSARGLSHPQHF. The CDR3 DNA sequence: TGCAGTGCTAGAGGGTTGTCTCACCCCCAGCATTTT.

The V gene is TRBV7-2, the J gene TRBJ1-3; unclear D gene. Trimming took 3 bases from V and 6 from J, leaving 9 bases between them. There are 13 residues in the CDR3. Looked up from germline, CDR1 is SGHTA and CDR2 is FQGNSA. The CDR3 coding sequence is TGTGCCAGCAGCTTCGCAACAGAAAACACCATATATTTT. Protein product: CASSFATENTIYF.

The V gene is TRBV5-5, the J gene TRBJ2-2, with D tentatively TRBD2 (7 bases). Germline CDR1 SGHKS, CDR2 YYEKEE (reference sequence). Deletions cut 4 bases from V and 5 bases from J, with 18 bases between. The CDR3 is made up of 16 amino acids. The CDR3 loop is CASSPRGGYGTGELFF. The CDR3 nucleotides read TGTGCCAGCAGCCCGAGGGGGGGATATGGGACCGGGGAGCTGTTTTTT.

The rearrangement joins TRBV5-4 to TRBJ1-6, with TRBD1 as a possible D gene (6 bases). Germline V CDR1 and CDR2: SGHNT, YYREEE (reference sequence). V gave up 0 bases and J gave up 1 base, with 26 bases separating them. This CDR3 spans 22 amino acids. The chain's CDR3 is CASSLEGNGGVEWISYNSPLHF. DNA of the CDR3: TGTGCCAGCAGCTTGGAGGGGAACGGGGGCGTTGAATGGATTTCCTATAATTCACCCCTCCACTTT.

Only a few counts were recorded for this clonotype. The rearrangement links TRBV28 to TRBJ2-5; tentatively, D is TRBD2 (5 bases). The CDR3 loop spans 13 amino acids. The V gene lost 11 bases and the J gene lost 1 base, with 14 bases spanning the gap. CDR1 is MDHEN and CDR2 is SYDVKM in the germline V gene. DNA of the CDR3: TGTGCCGGCCGGAGGACGGCCCAAGAGACCCAGTACTTC. Translated: CAGRRTAQETQYF.

This clonotype was picked up a small number of times. V gene TRBV7-9 combines with J gene TRBJ2-3; D is undetermined. The length of the CDR3 is 15 residues. V was pared by 7 bases and J by 2 bases, with 16 bases between. Per the germline V gene, CDR1 is SEHNR and CDR2 is FQNEAQ (reference sequence). This chain's CDR3 is CASTPSGGNTDTQYF. The CDR3 DNA reads as TGTGCCAGCACCCCCTCGGGTGGAAACACAGATACGCAGTATTTT.

The genes are TRBV6-2 or TRBV6-3 and TRBJ2-2; no clear D gene. The ends were cut back, 6 bases at V and 1 base at J, with 18 bases in the middle. There are 17 residues in the CDR3. Germline V gene data show CDR1 as MNHEY and CDR2 as SVGEGT. CDR3 sequence reads: CASSRPLHAKNTGELFF. CDR3 coding DNA: TGTGCCAGCAGCCGACCCCTACACGCTAAGAACACCGGGGAGCTGTTTTTT.

The chain uses TRBV4-1 and TRBJ1-1; D is ambiguous. This CDR3 has 14 amino acids. V was shortened by 8 bases and J by 1 base, with 14 bases between the two germline ends. CDR1 and CDR2 from the germline V gene are MGHRA and YSYEKL. This CDR3 is CASGMGGPNTEAFF. The CDR3 bases are TGCGCCAGCGGAATGGGAGGGCCGAACACTGAAGCTTTCTTT.

The chain carries TRBV7-2 and TRBJ1-1; D possibly corresponds to TRBD1 (6 bases). Trimming shortened V by 4 bases and J by 7 bases, and 13 bases separated the two germline ends. The germline V gene encodes CDR1 SGHTA and CDR2 FQGNSA. This CDR3 region has 13 residues. CDR3 sequence: CASSSRQAGEAFF. The CDR3, as DNA: TGTGCCAGCAGCTCAAGACAGGCAGGTGAAGCTTTCTTT.

This clonotype was found many times. This sequence joins TRBV7-2 and TRBJ2-2; no clear D. This CDR3 contains 16 residues. CDR1 is SGHTA and CDR2 is FQGNSA in the germline V gene. Trimming pared 3 bases from V and 0 bases from J, leaving 11 bases between. CDR3 loop: CASSFLYSPNTGELFF. The CDR3 coding sequence is TGTGCCAGCAGCTTCCTTTATTCACCGAACACCGGGGAGCTGTTTTTT.

Comments on this clonotype: The junction shows a germline mismatch at one end, possibly a read error. This chain joins TRBV15 and TRBJ1-2, with D unresolved. CDR1 LNHNV and CDR2 YYDKDF come from the germline V gene (reference sequence). The length of the CDR3 is 14 residues. CDR3 nucleotide sequence: TGTGCCACCAGCAGCTCTACCGGGCCATTTTTAGTTGCCTTC. Translating it yields CATSSSTGPFLVAF.

As regards this clonotype: A read error may account for a junction end that differs from germline. The chain links TRBV24-1 to TRBJ2-3, with D unclear. The CDR3 is 16 residues long. Looked up from germline, CDR1 is KGHDR and CDR2 is SFDVKD. CDR3 DNA: TGTGCCGCCAGTGATTTCCCGTCCCCTTCACAAGATACGCAGTATTTT. Amino acids: CAASDFPSPSQDTQYF.

The gene calls are TRBV6-2 or TRBV6-3 and TRBJ2-3; D remains ambiguous. CDR1 MNHEY and CDR2 SVGEGT come from the germline V gene. The CDR3 is made up of 13 amino acids. V was clipped by 0 bases and J by 7 bases, with 8 bases between them. The CDR3 nucleotides are TGTGCCAGCAGTTACTCTACGGCAAATACGCAGTATTTT. Translation gives CASSYSTANTQYF.

The chain is built from TRBV6-2 or TRBV6-3 and TRBJ2-2; TRBD2 matches at 10 bases. The junction had 4 bases not matched to a gene; V was cut back by 6 bases and J by 3 bases. Looked up from germline, CDR1 is MNHEY and CDR2 is SVGEGT. This CDR3 has 15 amino acids. The CDR3 DNA sequence: TGTGCCAGCAGGAGCGGGGGGGCTGACACCGGGGAGCTGTTTTTT. Translation gives CASRSGGADTGELFF.

Only a few counts were recorded for this clonotype. V usage is TRBV6-5 and J usage is TRBJ2-7; D is uncertain. The CDR3 has 15 residues. Per the germline V gene, CDR1 is MNHEY and CDR2 is SVGAGI. V dropped 0 bases and J dropped 2 bases, with 11 bases sitting between them. CDR3 sequence (DNA): TGTGCCAGCAGTTACTCCGCGATAGCCCCCTACGAGCAGTACTTC. It encodes CASSYSAIAPYEQYF.

There are many counts of this clonotype. This chain uses TRBV12-3 or TRBV12-4 with TRBJ2-2; D is ambiguous. The CDR3 extends over 13 amino acids. V lost 4 bases to trimming and J lost 5 bases, with 8 bases between them. For the CDR3, the DNA is TGTGCCAGCAGTTCAGGATGGACCGGGGAGCTGTTTTTT. This translates into CASSSGWTGELFF.

The J gene is TRBJ1-1, the V gene TRBV28; the match to TRBD1 covers 9 bases. The germline V gene has CDR1 MDHEN and CDR2 SYDVKM. Trimming cost V 5 bases and J 10 bases; bases outside gene matches: 5. The length of the CDR3 is 12 residues. The CDR3 protein is CASSVTGGGAFF. CDR3 DNA: TGTGCCAGCAGTGTGACAGGGGGGGGAGCTTTCTTT.

This chain links TRBV5-1 with TRBJ2-1, with D possibly matching TRBD2 (5 bases). CDR3 length equals 17 residues. Germline CDR1 and CDR2: SGHRS and YFSETQ. Trimming took off 3 bases at V and 5 bases at J, with 21 bases between the two ends. Written as DNA, the CDR3 is TGCGCCAGCAGCTGGAGGCACGGAAGCTCCCCCAACAATGAGCAGTTCTTC. Its protein product is CASSWRHGSSPNNEQFF.

This clonotype was seen repeatedly, ten times or more. The rearrangement joins TRBV30 to TRBJ2-7; 10 bases are shared with TRBD2. The germline V gene has CDR1 GTSNPN and CDR2 SVGIG (reference sequence). Unmatched junction bases numbered 2, after V lost 3 bases and J lost 6 bases. CDR3 length: 12 amino acids. The CDR3 DNA is TGTGCCTGGAGCTTAGCGGGGGGCGAGCAGTACTTC. Amino acids: CAWSLAGGEQYF.

V usage is TRBV4-3 and J usage is TRBJ1-6, with D uncertain. Germline V gene sequence: CDR1 LGHNA, CDR2 YSLEER. CDR3 length: 17 residues. Trimming pared 0 bases from V and 0 bases from J, leaving 9 bases between. The CDR3 spells CASSQDIRPSYNSPLHF. For the CDR3, the DNA is TGCGCCAGCAGCCAAGATATCCGGCCCTCCTATAATTCACCCCTCCACTTT.

V is TRBV5-1 and J is TRBJ1-6; 9 nucleotides agree with TRBD1. CDR1 is SGHRS, CDR2 YFSETQ, per germline. The trim removed 4 bases at V and 7 bases at J, leaving 6 bases unmatched. The CDR3 has 15 amino acids. The CDR3 DNA sequence: TGCGCCAGCAGCGCAAGGACAGGGGAAAATTCACCCCTCCACTTT. This gives the protein CASSARTGENSPLHF.

This clonotype was recorded a few times. The chain is built from TRBV27 and TRBJ1-1, with 9 bases that match TRBD1. The length of the CDR3 is 14 residues. Germline V gene lookup returns CDR1 MNHEY and CDR2 SMNVEV (reference sequence). The trim removed 6 bases at V and 5 bases at J, leaving 7 bases unmatched. For the CDR3, the DNA is TGTGCCAGCAGCGGGACAGGGTGGGGGACTGAAGCTTTCTTT. Its protein is CASSGTGWGTEAFF.